The rows below give T cell receptor beta chains drawn from one sample of a study of blood T cell repertoires in COVID-19. Sequenced by immunoSEQ multiplex PCR; TCRdb stores in-frame clones only, minus some. In the table there are some 310,000 clones, 85% to 90% of which are singletons. Material: peripheral blood. The receptor set was obtained from a woman in her 30s with COVID-19, enrolled during active disease. The CDR3 runs from the conserved cysteine through the conserved F or W. Each record gives: J gene, D gene, clone size, V gene, CDR3 DNA, CDR3 protein. The D gene is left open where the match is weak. The listing skips clone size in some rows; elsewhere it reads once, few, many or a size class.

J gene: TRBJ2-2
D gene: .
clone size: .
V gene: TRBV14
CDR3 DNA: TGTGCCAGCAGCCATCTTTCAGGAAATTCCGGGGAGCTGTTTTTT
CDR3 protein: CASSHLSGNSGELFF

J gene: TRBJ1-5
D gene: TRBD1
clone size: .
V gene: TRBV6-6
CDR3 DNA: TGTGCCAGCAGTACCGGACAGGGGAAGAGTCAGCCCCAGCATTTT
CDR3 protein: CASSTGQGKSQPQHF

J gene: TRBJ2-7
D gene: .
clone size: .
V gene: TRBV30
CDR3 DNA: TGTGCCTGGAGTGTAGGAGGACTTCTATACGAGCAGTACTTC
CDR3 protein: CAWSVGGLLYEQYF

J gene: TRBJ2-1
D gene: .
clone size: few
V gene: TRBV24-1
CDR3 DNA: TGTGCCACCAGTGATTCGGGCAGGGGACAATACAATGAGCAGTTCTTC
CDR3 protein: CATSDSGRGQYNEQFF

J gene: TRBJ2-7
D gene: TRBD2
clone size: .
V gene: TRBV14
CDR3 DNA: TGTGCCAGCAGATTTTCTAGCGGGAGCTCCTACGAGCAGTACTTC
CDR3 protein: CASRFSSGSSYEQYF

J gene: TRBJ1-1
D gene: .
clone size: .
V gene: TRBV29-1
CDR3 DNA: TGCAGCGTTGACGCCGGGGGGGACACTGAAGCTTTCTTT
CDR3 protein: CSVDAGGDTEAFF

J gene: TRBJ1-6
D gene: TRBD1
clone size: .
V gene: TRBV30
CDR3 DNA: TGTGCCTGGAGTGTAGGACAGGGGGCAAGCGGTTCACCCCTCCACTTT
CDR3 protein: CAWSVGQGASGSPLHF

J gene: TRBJ1-5
D gene: .
clone size: .
V gene: TRBV7-2
CDR3 DNA: TGTGCCAGCAGCTTAGGGGCAGCCCTGCATCAGCCCCAGCATTTT
CDR3 protein: CASSLGAALHQPQHF

J gene: TRBJ2-7
D gene: .
clone size: .
V gene: TRBV2
CDR3 DNA: TGTGCCAGCTCGACAGTCCCATCCTACGAGCAGTACTTC
CDR3 protein: CASSTVPSYEQYF

J gene: TRBJ2-6
D gene: .
clone size: .
V gene: TRBV18
CDR3 DNA: TGTGCCAGCTCACTGACTAATGGGGCCAACGTCCTGACTTTC
CDR3 protein: CASSLTNGANVLTF

J gene: TRBJ2-6
D gene: .
clone size: .
V gene: TRBV7-8
CDR3 DNA: TGTGCCAGCAGCCCCGGGTACTCTGGGGCCAACGTCCTGACTTTC
CDR3 protein: CASSPGYSGANVLTF

J gene: TRBJ1-3
D gene: .
clone size: .
V gene: TRBV30
CDR3 DNA: TGTGCCTGGGACAGGTTTGGAAACACCATATATTTT
CDR3 protein: CAWDRFGNTIYF

J gene: TRBJ2-7
D gene: .
clone size: .
V gene: TRBV10-3
CDR3 DNA: TGTGCCATCAAGGCGGGGAGCTCCTACGAGCAGTACTTC
CDR3 protein: CAIKAGSSYEQYF

J gene: TRBJ1-2
D gene: TRBD1
clone size: .
V gene: TRBV2
CDR3 DNA: TGTGCCAGCAGTCGCACAGGGGGGAACTATGGCTACACCTTC
CDR3 protein: CASSRTGGNYGYTF

J gene: TRBJ2-1
D gene: TRBD2
clone size: .
V gene: TRBV11-1
CDR3 DNA: TGTGCCAGCAGCCTTCGACTAGCGGGTAGGAATGAGCAGTTCTTC
CDR3 protein: CASSLRLAGRNEQFF

J gene: TRBJ2-3
D gene: .
clone size: .
V gene: TRBV5-4
CDR3 DNA: TGTGCCAGCAGCTTGGGGCCTAGCGATCCTAGCACAGATACGCAGTATTTT
CDR3 protein: CASSLGPSDPSTDTQYF

J gene: TRBJ1-1
D gene: TRBD1
clone size: .
V gene: TRBV27
CDR3 DNA: TGTGCCAGCAGCTGGGGACAGGGTTTCAGTGAAGCTTTCTTT
CDR3 protein: CASSWGQGFSEAFF

J gene: TRBJ2-1
D gene: TRBD2
clone size: .
V gene: TRBV28
CDR3 DNA: TGTGCCAGCAGTTTGCCTAGCGGGCAGAATGAGCAGTTCTTC
CDR3 protein: CASSLPSGQNEQFF

J gene: TRBJ1-2
D gene: .
clone size: .
V gene: TRBV5-6
CDR3 DNA: TGTGCCAGCAGCTTGGTCGGTGGGAGAGGCTATGGCTACACCTTC
CDR3 protein: CASSLVGGRGYGYTF

J gene: TRBJ1-2
D gene: .
clone size: once
V gene: TRBV7-2
CDR3 DNA: TGTGCCAGCAGCTTAGGATTGGCAGGAATAGGCTACACCTTC
CDR3 protein: CASSLGLAGIGYTF

J gene: TRBJ1-1
D gene: .
clone size: once
V gene: TRBV20-1
CDR3 DNA: TGCAGTGCTTACTATAACACTGAAGCTTTCTTT
CDR3 protein: CSAYYNTEAFF

J gene: TRBJ2-1
D gene: TRBD2
clone size: .
V gene: TRBV5-8
CDR3 DNA: TGTGCCAGCAGCTTTATATTAGTCCTAGCGGGAGGCAATGAGCAGTTCTTC
CDR3 protein: CASSFILVLAGGNEQFF

J gene: TRBJ1-1
D gene: .
clone size: .
V gene: TRBV5-1
CDR3 DNA: TGCGCCAGCACCGGAATACCAAGGGGCGGCACTGAAGCTTTCTTT
CDR3 protein: CASTGIPRGGTEAFF

J gene: TRBJ1-3
D gene: .
clone size: .
V gene: TRBV7-3
CDR3 DNA: TGTGCCAGCAGCCTAAGCTATGGAAACACCATATATTTT
CDR3 protein: CASSLSYGNTIYF

J gene: TRBJ2-1
D gene: TRBD1
clone size: .
V gene: TRBV7-6
CDR3 DNA: TGTGCCAGCACCTTAGGGGGACAGGGGAGTGAGCAGTTCTTC
CDR3 protein: CASTLGGQGSEQFF

J gene: TRBJ2-1
D gene: TRBD1
clone size: few
V gene: TRBV7-2
CDR3 DNA: TGTGCCAGCAGCTTAAGGCCGGACAGGAATGAGCAGTTCTTC
CDR3 protein: CASSLRPDRNEQFF

J gene: TRBJ2-2
D gene: TRBD2
clone size: .
V gene: TRBV7-6
CDR3 DNA: TGTGCCAGCAGCGGGACTAGCGGGAGGGACATCGGGGAGCTGTTTTTT
CDR3 protein: CASSGTSGRDIGELFF

J gene: TRBJ1-1
D gene: TRBD1
clone size: .
V gene: TRBV14
CDR3 DNA: TGTGCCAGCAGCCCACGACAGGGAGGTGAAGCTTTCTTT
CDR3 protein: CASSPRQGGEAFF

J gene: TRBJ2-5
D gene: .
clone size: .
V gene: TRBV29-1
CDR3 DNA: TGCAGTGGGCAGGGGGAGACCCAGTACTTC
CDR3 protein: CSGQGETQYF

J gene: TRBJ2-1
D gene: TRBD2
clone size: once
V gene: TRBV10-3
CDR3 DNA: TGTGCCATCAAGGCTAGCGGGATAGGGAATGAGCAGTTCTTC
CDR3 protein: CAIKASGIGNEQFF

J gene: TRBJ2-1
D gene: .
clone size: .
V gene: TRBV6-5
CDR3 DNA: TGTGCCAGCAGTTCTGCCGGACTGGGGCAGTTCTTC
CDR3 protein: CASSSAGLGQFF

J gene: TRBJ2-3
D gene: .
clone size: .
V gene: TRBV7-3
CDR3 DNA: TGTGCCAGCAGCTTAATTGCTGGGGGCTCGGATACGCAGTATTTT
CDR3 protein: CASSLIAGGSDTQYF

J gene: TRBJ2-2
D gene: .
clone size: .
V gene: TRBV6-2/TRBV6-3
CDR3 DNA: TGTGCCAGCAGTATAACCCTCGGGGGTCAGGACACCGGGGAGCTGTTTTTT
CDR3 protein: CASSITLGGQDTGELFF

J gene: TRBJ2-3
D gene: TRBD1
clone size: .
V gene: TRBV14
CDR3 DNA: TGTGCCAGCAGCATCGTGGGCCAGGGGGCGCGGGATACGCAGTATTTT
CDR3 protein: CASSIVGQGARDTQYF

J gene: TRBJ1-2
D gene: TRBD1
clone size: .
V gene: TRBV4-1
CDR3 DNA: TGCGCCAGCAGCCAAGATGGACAGGGACGGTCCTATGGCTACACCTTC
CDR3 protein: CASSQDGQGRSYGYTF

J gene: TRBJ1-1
D gene: .
clone size: .
V gene: TRBV29-1
CDR3 DNA: TGCAGCGTCGAGACGGGGAACACTGAAGCTTTCTTT
CDR3 protein: CSVETGNTEAFF

J gene: TRBJ1-6
D gene: .
clone size: .
V gene: TRBV28
CDR3 DNA: TGTGCCAGCAAAAATCATCAGGGGCTATCGGGATCACCCCTCCACTTT
CDR3 protein: CASKNHQGLSGSPLHF

J gene: TRBJ2-1
D gene: TRBD2
clone size: .
V gene: TRBV5-1
CDR3 DNA: TGCGCCAGCAGCTTGAACACGGGAGGGAATTACAATGAGCAGTTCTTC
CDR3 protein: CASSLNTGGNYNEQFF

J gene: TRBJ2-2
D gene: TRBD2
clone size: .
V gene: TRBV4-1
CDR3 DNA: TGCGCCAGCAGCCACACCCCCTTTCGGACTAGCGGGAGTCCGAACACCGGGGAGCTGTTTTTT
CDR3 protein: CASSHTPFRTSGSPNTGELFF

J gene: TRBJ1-6
D gene: .
clone size: .
V gene: TRBV10-3
CDR3 DNA: TGTGCCATCAGGCAGGGCTCTAATTCACCCCTCCACTTT
CDR3 protein: CAIRQGSNSPLHF

J gene: TRBJ2-1
D gene: TRBD2
clone size: .
V gene: TRBV19
CDR3 DNA: TGTGCCAGTAGTTTCCTGGGACTAGCTCAGGGCAATGAGCAGTTCTTC
CDR3 protein: CASSFLGLAQGNEQFF

J gene: TRBJ2-5
D gene: .
clone size: .
V gene: TRBV2
CDR3 DNA: TGTGCCAGCAGTGAGTGGCTAGGCTTGGGTGAGACCCAGTACTTC
CDR3 protein: CASSEWLGLGETQYF

J gene: TRBJ2-1
D gene: .
clone size: .
V gene: TRBV5-1
CDR3 DNA: TGCGCCAGCAGCTTCGACGGGAGTGGAAATGAGCAGTTCTTC
CDR3 protein: CASSFDGSGNEQFF

J gene: TRBJ2-1
D gene: .
clone size: .
V gene: TRBV11-2
CDR3 DNA: TGTGCCAGCAGCTCAGGACACTACAGTAATGACAATGAGCAGTTCTTC
CDR3 protein: CASSSGHYSNDNEQFF

J gene: TRBJ1-3
D gene: TRBD1
clone size: .
V gene: TRBV18
CDR3 DNA: TGTGCCAGCTCACCTCCGGGACAGGGAGGAAACACCATATATTTT
CDR3 protein: CASSPPGQGGNTIYF

J gene: TRBJ2-7
D gene: TRBD2
clone size: .
V gene: TRBV5-5
CDR3 DNA: TGTGCCAGCAGCTTGGAACTAGCGGGAGGAGTCTACGAGCAGTACTTC
CDR3 protein: CASSLELAGGVYEQYF

J gene: TRBJ2-5
D gene: TRBD1
clone size: .
V gene: TRBV7-9
CDR3 DNA: TGTGCCAGCAGCGTAAGCCGACAGGGAAAAGAGACCCAGTACTTC
CDR3 protein: CASSVSRQGKETQYF

J gene: TRBJ2-7
D gene: .
clone size: once
V gene: TRBV20-1
CDR3 DNA: TGCAGTGCTAGTAAGGGGTACGAGCAGTACTTC
CDR3 protein: CSASKGYEQYF

J gene: TRBJ2-1
D gene: .
clone size: .
V gene: TRBV27
CDR3 DNA: TGTGCCAGCAGCCCACTAGGCCCAGGGGATGAGCAGTTCTTC
CDR3 protein: CASSPLGPGDEQFF

J gene: TRBJ1-2
D gene: TRBD1
clone size: .
V gene: TRBV11-2
CDR3 DNA: TGTGCCAGCAGCCGGAACTCCGGACAGGGTAGTGGCTACACCTTC
CDR3 protein: CASSRNSGQGSGYTF

J gene: TRBJ1-2
D gene: TRBD1
clone size: .
V gene: TRBV28
CDR3 DNA: TGTGCCAGCAGACCTAGTCCCGGGACAGGGGGCTATGGCTACACCTTC
CDR3 protein: CASRPSPGTGGYGYTF

J gene: TRBJ2-1
D gene: .
clone size: few
V gene: TRBV28
CDR3 DNA: TGTGCCAGCAGTTTTTACCGGGATGAGCAGTTCTTC
CDR3 protein: CASSFYRDEQFF

J gene: TRBJ1-1
D gene: .
clone size: .
V gene: TRBV19
CDR3 DNA: TGTGCCAGTAGTATAGCTCGGACAGAAGTAGGCACTGAAGCTTTCTTT
CDR3 protein: CASSIARTEVGTEAFF

J gene: TRBJ2-7
D gene: .
clone size: .
V gene: TRBV5-4
CDR3 DNA: TGTGCCAGCAGCCGGGGCTACGAGCAGTACTTC
CDR3 protein: CASSRGYEQYF

J gene: TRBJ1-5
D gene: .
clone size: .
V gene: TRBV19
CDR3 DNA: TGTGCCAGTAGTCCCCTAGGACAGTATCGCAATCAGCCCCAGCATTTT
CDR3 protein: CASSPLGQYRNQPQHF

J gene: TRBJ2-3
D gene: .
clone size: .
V gene: TRBV7-9
CDR3 DNA: TGTGCCAGCAGCTTCTCGGGGAGCAACACAGATACGCAGTATTTT
CDR3 protein: CASSFSGSNTDTQYF

J gene: TRBJ1-2
D gene: TRBD1
clone size: .
V gene: TRBV9
CDR3 DNA: TGTGCCAGCAGCGGCCCCGGGACAGGGGGCTATGGCTACACCTTC
CDR3 protein: CASSGPGTGGYGYTF

J gene: TRBJ2-1
D gene: TRBD2
clone size: .
V gene: TRBV9
CDR3 DNA: TGTGCCAGCAGCGTGTTGACTAGCGGGAGTAATGAGCAGTTCTTC
CDR3 protein: CASSVLTSGSNEQFF